This TCR beta chain was documented in a study of long-term antiretroviral therapy in people with HIV. Whole-study findings and limits: Collection of the blood took place between the mid-2000s and the late 2010s. The ART regimens in use then may have been less effective than current ones.

Version v3.0 of the immunoSEQ assay was performed at survey level. Produced via immunoSEQ multiplex PCR; TCRdb's table is partial and in-frame only. The sample includes around 24,000 clones, roughly 80% of them seen just once. A note on this clone: Its antigen is not identified.

Trimming removed 5 bases from V and 0 bases from J; junction bases left unmatched: 4. This CDR3 contains 15 residues. Germline V gene lookup returns CDR1 SEHNR and CDR2 FQNEAQ (reference sequence). The receptor was isolated from a middle-aged man with HIV. The sequencing here drew on unsorted PBMCs, taken 0.4 years after starting antiretroviral therapy. The rearrangement joins TRBV7-9 to TRBJ1-3, with 7 bases that match TRBD1. CDR3: CASSPRDSSGNTIYF. For the CDR3, the DNA is TGTGCCAGCAGCCCGAGGGACAGCTCTGGAAACACCATATATTTT.